These 13 T cell receptor beta chains were all obtained from the same sample, sequenced in a study of T cells in Graves' hyperthyroidism and ophthalmopathy. TCR beta CDR3 regions were amplified from RNA transcripts. First-round RT-PCR targeting the TCR CDR3 was performed with the HTBI primer set. One entry per CDR3 protein results from TCRdb running MiXCR on the multiplex PCR reads. The sample has some 690,000 distinct CDR3 sequences; roughly a sixth are singletons. Sequencing was done on a sample of blood. The source is a man aged 45-65 years with Graves' hyperthyroidism.

J is TRBJ1-6 and V is TRBV7-2, with a tentative D call TRBD1 (6 bases). The CDR3 has 15 amino acids. Germline CDR1 SGHTA, CDR2 FQGNSA. V was shortened by 5 bases and J by 8 bases, with 16 bases between the two germline ends. CDR3 protein: CASSPPGAQDSPLHF. CDR3 DNA sequence: TGTGCCAGCAGCCCGCCGGGGGCCCAGGATTCACCCCTCCACTTT.

This clonotype was seen more than once but under ten times. V gene TRBV27 combines with J gene TRBJ1-2, with 8 bases fitting TRBD1. CDR1 is MNHEY and CDR2 is SMNVEV in the germline V gene (reference sequence). Trimming took 5 bases from V and 4 from J; bases not matched to a gene: 12. The CDR3 consists of 16 residues. CDR3 residues: CASSLGQGPLTYGYTF. CDR3 in DNA: TGTGCCAGCAGTCTCGGACAGGGCCCTCTTACCTATGGCTACACCTTC.

This clonotype has more than one count but fewer than ten. Mismatch with germline at one junction end may stem from a read error. J is TRBJ2-7 and V is TRBV4-2; TRBD1 or TRBD2 may be the D gene (5 bases each). Germline values: CDR1 LGHNA, CDR2 YNFKEQ. This CDR3 has 14 residues. The CDR3 coding sequence is TGTGCCAGCAGCGAACCGGGACGGTCCTTCGAGCAGTACTTC. The encoded protein is CASSEPGRSFEQYF.

This clonotype was seen more than once but under ten times. The chain is built from TRBV10-3 and TRBJ2-2; D call uncertain. Trimming shortened V by 1 base and J by 0 bases, and 12 bases separated the two germline ends. This CDR3 comprises 17 residues. Germline loops: CDR1 ENHRY, CDR2 SYGVKD. This chain's CDR3 is CAISELAGPANTGELFF. The CDR3 nucleotides are TGTGCCATCAGTGAGTTGGCAGGACCCGCGAACACCGGGGAGCTGTTTTTT.

This clonotype was observed many times. This sequence joins TRBV9 and TRBJ1-5; possibly TRBD1 for D (5 bases). The CDR3 loop spans 15 amino acids. From germline, CDR1 is SGDLS and CDR2 YYNGEE. Trimming pared 0 bases from V and 1 base from J, leaving 8 bases between. This chain's CDR3 is CASSVAGGSNQPQHF. The CDR3 DNA reads as TGTGCCAGCAGCGTAGCTGGGGGGAGCAATCAGCCCCAGCATTTT.

This clonotype appeared a few times. The chain uses TRBV4-1 and TRBJ1-1; D not resolved. V lost 0 bases, J lost 4 bases, and 3 bases lay in between. Germline lookup yields CDR1 MGHRA and CDR2 YSYEKL. The CDR3 contains 12 residues. The CDR3 bases are TGCGCCAGCAGCCAAGACAGCACTGAAGCTTTCTTT. This codes for CASSQDSTEAFF.

This rearrangement joins TRBV27 to TRBJ2-7; TRBD2 matches at 8 bases. Germline V gives CDR1 MNHEY, CDR2 SMNVEV (reference sequence). V dropped 4 bases and J dropped 6; count of bases not matched to a gene: 17. The CDR3 totals 17 residues. CDR3 nucleotides: TGTGCCAGCAGTTCCGACCAGACGGGAGGGCCGTATAGCGAGCAGTACTTC. Its protein product is CASSSDQTGGPYSEQYF.

This rearrangement joins TRBV7-2 to TRBJ1-5; D is perhaps TRBD1 (5 bases). V was clipped by 2 bases and J by 0 bases, with 17 bases between them. The CDR3 runs 18 residues. Germline CDR1 SGHTA, CDR2 FQGNSA. CDR3 sequence reads: CASSLWSSGTNSNQPQHF. CDR3 nucleotide sequence: TGTGCCAGCAGCTTATGGTCGTCGGGGACCAATAGCAATCAGCCCCAGCATTTT.

This clonotype was counted at least ten times. The chain carries TRBV28 and TRBJ2-1, with D perhaps matching TRBD1 (5 bases). The CDR3 sequence is 16 residues long. Trimming cost V 5 bases and J 2 bases, with 16 bases left between them. Germline V gene lookup returns CDR1 MDHEN and CDR2 SYDVKM. The DNA of the CDR3 is TGTGCCAGCAGTCCAATTTCAGGGTTTACCTACAATGAGCAGTTCTTC. This encodes CASSPISGFTYNEQFF.

On this clonotype: A much more abundant neighbour one base away suggests this may be a read error. The chain combines TRBV20-1 with TRBJ1-5; a possible D gene is TRBD1 (5 bases). Per the germline V gene, CDR1 is DFQATT and CDR2 is SNEGSKA (reference sequence). The CDR3 has 17 amino acids. This CDR3 reads CSARVAGLVFKSQPKHF. In DNA, the CDR3 is TGCAGTGCTAGAGTAGCAGGGTTGGTTTTTAAATCTCAGCCCAAGCATTTT.

This clonotype was detected ten times or more. The CDR3 sequence is CASRSGPRSYNEQFF. CDR3 coding DNA: TGTGCCAGCCGTAGTGGGCCGCGCTCCTACAATGAGCAGTTCTTC. The chain carries TRBV28 and TRBJ2-1; no definite D call. V lost 8 bases to trimming and J lost 0 bases, with 14 bases between them. The CDR3 is 15 residues long. CDR1 is MDHEN and CDR2 is SYDVKM in the germline V gene.

This clonotype was recorded many times. V gene TRBV27 combines with J gene TRBJ2-7, with 9 bases matching TRBD1. The CDR3 has 15 amino acids. Germline CDR1 reads MNHEY; CDR2 reads SMNVEV (reference sequence). The V gene end was trimmed by 3 bases and the J gene end by 5 bases; junction bases not matched to a gene: 8. Here the CDR3 DNA reads TGTGCCAGCAGTTTTCCGGGACAGGGTCCAGACGAGCAGTACTTC. Its protein product is CASSFPGQGPDEQYF.

As to this clonotype: Sequence at one end of the junction differs from germline and may be a read error. This chain connects TRBV19 to TRBJ2-1; 9 bases agree with TRBD1. This CDR3 comprises 15 residues. The V gene's germline CDR1 is LNHDA and CDR2 SQIVND (reference sequence). CDR3 nucleotide sequence: TGTACCAGTAGCCCTCGGGACAGGGTCTACAATGAGCAGTTCTTC. This translates into CTSSPRDRVYNEQFF.